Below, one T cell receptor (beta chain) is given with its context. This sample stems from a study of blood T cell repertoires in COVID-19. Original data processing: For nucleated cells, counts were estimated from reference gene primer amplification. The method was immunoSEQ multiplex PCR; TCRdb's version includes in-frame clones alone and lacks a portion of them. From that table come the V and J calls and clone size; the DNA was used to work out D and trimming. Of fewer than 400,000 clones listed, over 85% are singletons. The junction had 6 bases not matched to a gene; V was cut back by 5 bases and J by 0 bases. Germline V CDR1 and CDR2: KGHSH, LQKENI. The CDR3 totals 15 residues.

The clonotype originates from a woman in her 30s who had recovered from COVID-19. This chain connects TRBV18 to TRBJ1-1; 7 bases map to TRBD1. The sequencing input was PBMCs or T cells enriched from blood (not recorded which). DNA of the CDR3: TGTGCCAGCTCAAATCCGACAGGGCTGAACACTGAAGCTTTCTTT. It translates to CASSNPTGLNTEAFF. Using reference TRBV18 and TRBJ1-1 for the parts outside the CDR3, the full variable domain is NAGVMQNPRHLVRRRGQEARLRCSPMKGHSHVYWYRQLPEEGLKFMVYLQKENIIDESGMPKERFSAEFPKEGPSILRIQQVVRGDSAAYFCASSNPTGLNTEAFFGQGTRLTVV.